Following are 10 T cell receptor beta chains from one sample sequenced in a study of blood T cells in healthy people across ages. Next came a second PCR, run for roughly 6 to 11 cycles, which used a sample-barcoded 5' primer along with a J-beta primer mix. MiXCR, run by TCRdb on the 5' RACE reads, gives a single entry per CDR3 protein. The data contain around 1,700,000 distinct CDR3 sequences, about 30% of them singletons. Material: blood. The source of these receptors is a woman aged 25 to 39 in good health.

Regarding this clonotype: A read error may be the cause here, since a much bigger clone is one base away. The CDR3 reads CASSVYRSPYEQYF. The CDR3 DNA sequence: TGTGCCAGCAGCGTATACAGGTCCCCTTACGAGCAGTACTTC. This chain links TRBV6-1 with TRBJ2-7; D is perhaps TRBD1 (5 bases). Germline V lookup: CDR1 MNHNS, CDR2 SASEGT. V gave up 6 bases and J gave up 4 bases, with 16 bases separating them. This CDR3 is 14 amino acids long.

This clonotype was picked up many times. The chain carries TRBV29-1 and TRBJ2-5; 15 bases map to TRBD2. V was pared by 4 bases and J by 5 bases, with 5 bases of the junction left unmatched. The germline CDR1 and CDR2 sequences are SQVTM and ANQGSEA. The CDR3 contains 15 residues. CDR3 DNA sequence: TGCAGCGTTGGGAGGGGACTAGCGGGAGGCGAGACCCAGTACTTC. Translation: CSVGRGLAGGETQYF.

This clonotype occurred a few times. This chain connects TRBV6-1 to TRBJ1-2; no clear D gene. The V end lost 1 base, the J end lost 1 base, and 7 bases lay between the germline ends. Looked up from germline, CDR1 is MNHNS and CDR2 is SASEGT. This CDR3 spans 14 amino acids. In DNA, the CDR3 is TGTGCCAGCAGTGAAGTGCGAGTTAACTATGGCTACACCTTC. This sequence encodes CASSEVRVNYGYTF.

This chain uses TRBV7-3 with TRBJ2-1, with D perhaps TRBD2 (6 bases). Germline-derived CDR1 and CDR2 are SGHTA and FQGTGA. The CDR3 spans 19 residues. The V end lost 4 bases, the J end lost 1 base, and 23 bases lay between the germline ends. This CDR3 is CASSSPRLGAGRSYNEQFF. The CDR3 DNA reads TGTGCCAGCAGCTCCCCACGACTAGGGGCGGGTAGATCCTACAATGAGCAGTTCTTC.

V gene TRBV6-6 combines with J gene TRBJ1-5, with 8 nucleotides matching TRBD1. V shed 0 bases and J 7 bases; nucleotides not matched to a gene: 8. The germline V gene has CDR1 MNHNY and CDR2 SVGAGI (reference sequence). The CDR3 is 16 residues long. The CDR3 DNA reads TGTGCCAGCAGTTACTCGTTGACAGGGGTCGGGCAGCCCCAGCATTTT. This gives the protein CASSYSLTGVGQPQHF.

The V call is TRBV6-5, the J call TRBJ2-4; 8 bases map to TRBD2. The closer fit of TRBJ2-7 to the DNA end suggests the J call may be wrong. CDR3 length: 13 residues. Germline CDR1 MNHEY, CDR2 SVGAGI. The CDR3 loop reads CASRTGLASEQYF. The DNA for the CDR3 is TGTGCCAGCAGAACCGGACTAGCATCCGAGCAGTACTTC.

This clonotype was detected only a few times. The rearrangement uses TRBV7-6 and TRBJ2-3; 8 bases align to TRBD2. The germline CDR1 and CDR2 sequences are SGHVS and FNYEAQ. Trimming cost V 7 bases and J 2 bases; bases outside gene matches: 14. The CDR3 has 17 amino acids. CDR3 residues: CASTIVAGGHPTDTQYF. Here the CDR3 DNA reads TGTGCCAGCACCATAGTTGCGGGGGGCCATCCCACAGATACGCAGTATTTT. The full variable domain, completed using reference TRBV7-6 and TRBJ2-3, is GAGVSQSPRYKVTKRGQDVALRCDPISGHVSLYWYRQALGQGPEFLTYFNYEAQQDKSGLPNDRFSAERPEGSISTLTIQRTEQRDSAMYRCASTIVAGGHPTDTQYFGPGTRLTVL.

The gene calls are TRBV5-1 and TRBJ1-3; D may be TRBD1 (5 bases). Germline V CDR1 and CDR2: SGHRS, YFSETQ. CDR3 length: 16 amino acids. V was clipped by 4 bases and J by 0 bases, with 14 bases between them. CDR3 DNA sequence: TGCGCCAGCAGCCTCAGGTGGGACGACTCTGGAAACACCATATATTTT. Translated: CASSLRWDDSGNTIYF.

Note on this clonotype: A single base separates this from a much larger clone, so it may be a read error. The conserved phenylalanine or tryptophan is not found at the CDR3 terminus, so this likely reflects a read error. The chain uses TRBV4-1 and TRBJ1-2; D perhaps matches TRBD1 (6 bases). This CDR3 has 15 residues. V gave up 0 bases and J gave up 4 bases, with 12 bases separating them. Germline V gene lookup returns CDR1 MGHRA and CDR2 YSYEKL. CDR3 DNA sequence: TGCGCCAGCAGCCAAGAACAGGGCGGGAGCTATGGCTACACCTGC. Protein: CASSQEQGGSYGYTC.

The chain is built from TRBV20-1 and TRBJ2-5; TRBD2 matches 8 bases. Per the germline V gene, CDR1 is DFQATT and CDR2 is SNEGSKA (reference sequence). J lost 13 bases, V lost 3 bases, and 13 bases had no gene match. The CDR3 runs to 13 residues. The CDR3: CSASGRAPRERYF. In nucleotides, the CDR3 is TGCAGTGCTAGCGGGAGGGCCCCTCGCGAGCGGTACTTC.